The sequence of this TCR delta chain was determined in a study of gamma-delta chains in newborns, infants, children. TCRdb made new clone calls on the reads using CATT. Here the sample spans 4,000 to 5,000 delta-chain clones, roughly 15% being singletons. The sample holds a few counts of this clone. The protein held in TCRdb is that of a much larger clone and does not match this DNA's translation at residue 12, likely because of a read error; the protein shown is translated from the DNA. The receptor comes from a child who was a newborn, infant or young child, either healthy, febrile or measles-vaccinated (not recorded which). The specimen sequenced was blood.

The CDR3 reads CACDSTGSSWDARQMFF. CDR3 sequence (DNA): TGTGCCTGTGACAGTACTGGGAGCTCCTGGGACGCCCGACAGATGTTTTTC. The rearrangement uses TRDV2 and TRDJ3, with TRDD3 as a possible D gene (6 bases). This CDR3 comprises 17 residues. Per the germline V gene, CDR1 is GEAIGNYY and CDR2 is EKD.